The clone carrying this T cell receptor beta chain was observed once. Its antigen is unidentified. Assay: immunoSEQ multiplex PCR; the TCRdb copy retains only in-frame clones and omits some. The sample holds about 110,000 clones; over 80% are singletons and the top ten take less than 7.5%. These data come from a study of T cell responses to AZD1222 COVID-19 vaccine. Overall study results and limits: The donor group comprised mostly white British people and more females; the analysis possibly underestimated clonal diversity. Only a handful of AZD1222 recipients, several in all, had baseline seropositivity.

The germline gives CDR1 SGHNT, CDR2 YYREEE (reference sequence). V shed 4 bases and J 7 bases; nucleotides not matched to a gene: 6. The CDR3 has 14 residues. This receptor was taken from an adult who received the AZD1222 COVID-19 vaccine. The sample here was peripheral blood, taken 28 days after the second AZD1222 dose. The rearrangement links TRBV5-4 to TRBJ1-1; 11 bases are a match to TRBD1. The CDR3 bases are TGTGCCAGCAGCGCCGGACAGGGGGCGATTGAAGCTTTCTTT. Residues: CASSAGQGAIEAFF.